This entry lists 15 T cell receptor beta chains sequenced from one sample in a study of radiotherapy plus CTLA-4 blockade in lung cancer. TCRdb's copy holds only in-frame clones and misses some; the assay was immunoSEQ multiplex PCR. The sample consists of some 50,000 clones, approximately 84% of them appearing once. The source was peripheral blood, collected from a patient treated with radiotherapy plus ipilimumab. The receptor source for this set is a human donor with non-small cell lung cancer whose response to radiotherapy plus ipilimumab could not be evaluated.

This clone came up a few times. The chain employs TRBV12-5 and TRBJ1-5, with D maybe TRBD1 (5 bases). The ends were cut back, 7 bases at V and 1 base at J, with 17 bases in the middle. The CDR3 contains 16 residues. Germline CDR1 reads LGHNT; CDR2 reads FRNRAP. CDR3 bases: TGTGCTAGTGCCCGGGGGGGAATTGGAAGCAATCAGCCCCAGCATTTT. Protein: CASARGGIGSNQPQHF.

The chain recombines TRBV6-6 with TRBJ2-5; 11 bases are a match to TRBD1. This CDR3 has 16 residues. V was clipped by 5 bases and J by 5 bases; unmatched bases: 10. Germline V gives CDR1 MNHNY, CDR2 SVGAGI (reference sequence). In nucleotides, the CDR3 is TGTGCCAGCAGTCCTCAAGGACAGGGGGCTGGGGAGACCCAGTACTTC. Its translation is CASSPQGQGAGETQYF.

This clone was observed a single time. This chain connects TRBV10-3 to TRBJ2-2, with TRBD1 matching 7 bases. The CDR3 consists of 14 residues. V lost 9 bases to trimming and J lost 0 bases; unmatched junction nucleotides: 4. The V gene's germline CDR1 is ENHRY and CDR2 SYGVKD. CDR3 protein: CAMKGTANTGELFF. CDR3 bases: TGTGCCATGAAAGGGACAGCGAACACCGGGGAGCTGTTTTTT.

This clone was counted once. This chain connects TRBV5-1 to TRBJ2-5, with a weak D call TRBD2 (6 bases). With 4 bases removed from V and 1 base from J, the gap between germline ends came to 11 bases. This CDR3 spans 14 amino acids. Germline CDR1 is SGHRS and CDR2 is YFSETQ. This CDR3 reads CASSDRGFQETQYF. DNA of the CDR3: TGCGCCAGCAGCGACCGGGGGTTCCAAGAGACCCAGTACTTC.

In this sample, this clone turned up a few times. The chain's CDR3 is CASSRRTSGNTGELFF. In DNA, the CDR3 is TGCGCCAGCAGCCGCAGGACTAGCGGGAACACCGGGGAGCTGTTTTTT. The chain employs TRBV4-3 and TRBJ2-2; 10 bases match TRBD2. With V trimmed by 4 bases and J by 1 base, 3 bases remained unmatched. CDR3 size: 16 residues. Germline-derived CDR1 and CDR2 are LGHNA and YSLEER.

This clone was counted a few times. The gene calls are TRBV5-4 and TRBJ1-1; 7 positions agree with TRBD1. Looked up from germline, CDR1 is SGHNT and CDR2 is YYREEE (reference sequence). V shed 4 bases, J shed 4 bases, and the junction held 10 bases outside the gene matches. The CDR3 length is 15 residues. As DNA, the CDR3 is TGTGCCAGCAGCCAAACGGACAGGCCATTCACTGAAGCTTTCTTT. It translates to CASSQTDRPFTEAFF.

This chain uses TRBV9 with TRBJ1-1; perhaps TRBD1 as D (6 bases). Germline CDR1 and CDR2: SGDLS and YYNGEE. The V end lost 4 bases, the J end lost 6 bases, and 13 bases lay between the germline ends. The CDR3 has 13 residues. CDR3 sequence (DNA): TGTGCCAGCAGCCCCGAGGGGGTGTCTGAAGCTTTCTTT. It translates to CASSPEGVSEAFF.

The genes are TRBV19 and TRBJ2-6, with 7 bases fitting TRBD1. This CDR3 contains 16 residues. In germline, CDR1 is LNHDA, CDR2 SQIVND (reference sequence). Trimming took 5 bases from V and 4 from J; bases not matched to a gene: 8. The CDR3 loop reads CASSAETGSGANVLTF. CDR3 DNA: TGTGCCAGTAGTGCGGAGACAGGGTCAGGGGCCAACGTCCTGACTTTC.

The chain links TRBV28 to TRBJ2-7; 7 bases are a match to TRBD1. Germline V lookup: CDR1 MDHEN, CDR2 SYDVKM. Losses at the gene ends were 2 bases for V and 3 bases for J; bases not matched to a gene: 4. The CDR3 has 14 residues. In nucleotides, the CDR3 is TGTGCCAGCAGTTTAGACAGGGTAGGCTACGAGCAGTACTTC. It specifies CASSLDRVGYEQYF. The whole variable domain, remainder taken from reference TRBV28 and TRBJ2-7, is DVKVTQSSRYLVKRTGEKVFLECVQDMDHENMFWYRQDPGLGLRLIYFSYDVKMKEKGDIPEGYSVSREKKERFSLILESASTNQTSMYLCASSLDRVGYEQYFGPGTRLTVT.

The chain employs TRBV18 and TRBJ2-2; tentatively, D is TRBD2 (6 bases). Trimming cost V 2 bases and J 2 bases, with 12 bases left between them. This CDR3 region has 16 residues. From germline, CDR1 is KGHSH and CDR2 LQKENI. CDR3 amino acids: CASSPFRRDNTGELFF. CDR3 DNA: TGTGCCAGCTCACCATTTAGGAGGGATAACACCGGGGAGCTGTTTTTT.

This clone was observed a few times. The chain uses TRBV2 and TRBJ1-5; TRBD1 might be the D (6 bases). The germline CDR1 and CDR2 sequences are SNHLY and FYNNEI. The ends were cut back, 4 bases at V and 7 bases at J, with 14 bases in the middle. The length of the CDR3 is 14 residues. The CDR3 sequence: CASSVYRERQPQHF. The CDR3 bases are TGTGCCAGCAGTGTCTACAGGGAGAGGCAGCCCCAGCATTTT.

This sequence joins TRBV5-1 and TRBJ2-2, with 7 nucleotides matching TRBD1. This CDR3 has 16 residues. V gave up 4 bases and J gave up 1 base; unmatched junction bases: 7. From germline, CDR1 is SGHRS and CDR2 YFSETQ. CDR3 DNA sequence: TGCGCCAGCAGCGGCCCGGGACAGATGAACACCGGGGAGCTGTTTTTT. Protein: CASSGPGQMNTGELFF.

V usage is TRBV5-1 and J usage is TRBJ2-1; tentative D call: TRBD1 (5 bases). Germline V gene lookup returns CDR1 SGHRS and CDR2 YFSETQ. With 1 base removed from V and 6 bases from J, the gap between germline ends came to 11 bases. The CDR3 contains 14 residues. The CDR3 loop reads CASSLRTTGNEQFF. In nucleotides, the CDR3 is TGCGCCAGCAGCTTGCGGACAACGGGCAATGAGCAGTTCTTC.

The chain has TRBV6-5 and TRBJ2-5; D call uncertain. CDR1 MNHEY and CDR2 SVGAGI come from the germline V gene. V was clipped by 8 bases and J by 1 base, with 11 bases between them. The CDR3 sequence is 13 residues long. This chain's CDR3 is CASVLQVQETQYF. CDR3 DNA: TGTGCCAGCGTACTTCAGGTCCAAGAGACCCAGTACTTC.

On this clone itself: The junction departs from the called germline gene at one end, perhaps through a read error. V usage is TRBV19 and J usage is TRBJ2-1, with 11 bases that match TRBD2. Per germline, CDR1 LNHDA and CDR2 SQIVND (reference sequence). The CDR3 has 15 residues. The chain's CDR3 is CASRIAGGPYNEQFF. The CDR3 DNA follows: TGTGCCAGTAGAATAGCGGGAGGGCCCTACAATGAGCAGTTCTTC. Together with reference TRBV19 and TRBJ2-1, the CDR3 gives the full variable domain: DGGITQSPKYLFRKEGQNVTLSCEQNLNHDAMYWYRQDPGQGLRLIYYSQIVNDFQKGDIAEGYSVSREKKESFPLTVTSAQKNPTAFYLCASRIAGGPYNEQFFGPGTRLTVL.